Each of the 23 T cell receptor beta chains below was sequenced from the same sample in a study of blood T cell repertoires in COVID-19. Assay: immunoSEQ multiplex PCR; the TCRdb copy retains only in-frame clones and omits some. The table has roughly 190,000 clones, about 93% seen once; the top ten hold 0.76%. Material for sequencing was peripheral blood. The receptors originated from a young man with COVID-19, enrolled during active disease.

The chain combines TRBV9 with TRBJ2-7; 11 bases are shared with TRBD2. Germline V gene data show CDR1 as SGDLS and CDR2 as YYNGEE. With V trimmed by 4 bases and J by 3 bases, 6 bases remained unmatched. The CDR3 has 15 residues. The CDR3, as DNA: TGTGCCAGCAGCCCGGGACTAGCGGCCGACTACGAGCAGTACTTC. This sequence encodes CASSPGLAADYEQYF.

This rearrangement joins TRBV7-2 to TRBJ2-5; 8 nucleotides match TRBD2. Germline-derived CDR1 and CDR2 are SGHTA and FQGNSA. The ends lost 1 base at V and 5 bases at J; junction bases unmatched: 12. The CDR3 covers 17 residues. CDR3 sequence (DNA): TGTGCCAGCAGCTTAGTAGGGCGGGGGGTAGTTCTGGAGACCCAGTACTTC. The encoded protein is CASSLVGRGVVLETQYF.

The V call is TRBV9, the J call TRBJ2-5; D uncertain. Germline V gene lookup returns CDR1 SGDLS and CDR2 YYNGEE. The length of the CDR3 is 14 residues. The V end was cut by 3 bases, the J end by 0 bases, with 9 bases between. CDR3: CASSASGYQETQYF. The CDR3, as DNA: TGTGCCAGCAGCGCCTCAGGATACCAAGAGACCCAGTACTTC.

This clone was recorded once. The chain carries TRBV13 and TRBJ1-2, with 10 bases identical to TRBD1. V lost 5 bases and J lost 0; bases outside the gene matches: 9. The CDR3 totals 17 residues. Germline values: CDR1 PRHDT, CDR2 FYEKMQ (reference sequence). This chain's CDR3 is CASSLGQGRYSNYGYTF. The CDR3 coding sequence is TGTGCCAGCAGCCTGGGACAGGGGCGCTATTCTAACTATGGCTACACCTTC.

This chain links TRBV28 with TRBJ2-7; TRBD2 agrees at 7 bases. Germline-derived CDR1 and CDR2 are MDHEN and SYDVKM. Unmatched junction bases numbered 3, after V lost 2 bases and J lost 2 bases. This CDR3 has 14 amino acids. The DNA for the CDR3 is TGTGCCAGCAGTTTAGGCGGGGGAACCTACGAGCAGTACTTC. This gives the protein CASSLGGGTYEQYF.

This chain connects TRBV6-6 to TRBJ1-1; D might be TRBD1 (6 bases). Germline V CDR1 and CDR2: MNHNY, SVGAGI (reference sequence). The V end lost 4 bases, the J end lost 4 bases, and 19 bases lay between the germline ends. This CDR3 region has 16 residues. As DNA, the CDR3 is TGTGCCAGCAGTTCCGTAGGGGGGGGTGAAGGCACTGAAGCTTTCTTT. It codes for CASSSVGGGEGTEAFF.

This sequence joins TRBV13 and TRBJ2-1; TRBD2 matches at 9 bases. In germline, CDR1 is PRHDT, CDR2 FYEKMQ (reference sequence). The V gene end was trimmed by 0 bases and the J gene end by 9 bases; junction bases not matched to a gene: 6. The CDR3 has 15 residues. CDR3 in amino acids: CASSLGGGGATEQFF. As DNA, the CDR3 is TGTGCCAGCAGCTTAGGAGGCGGGGGGGCCACTGAGCAGTTCTTC.

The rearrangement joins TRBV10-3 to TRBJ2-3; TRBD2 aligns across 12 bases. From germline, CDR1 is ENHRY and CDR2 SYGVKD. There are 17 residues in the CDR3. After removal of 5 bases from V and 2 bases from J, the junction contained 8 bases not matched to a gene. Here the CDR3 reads CAISHSLAGGVTDTQYF. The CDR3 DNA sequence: TGTGCCATCAGTCATTCACTAGCGGGGGGAGTCACAGATACGCAGTATTTT.

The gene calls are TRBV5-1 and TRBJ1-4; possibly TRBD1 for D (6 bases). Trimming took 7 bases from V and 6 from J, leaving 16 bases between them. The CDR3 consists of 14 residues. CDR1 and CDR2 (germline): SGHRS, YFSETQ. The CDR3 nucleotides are TGCGCCAGCCAAGAAAGGGGGTGGGATGAAAAACTGTTTTTT. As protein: CASQERGWDEKLFF.

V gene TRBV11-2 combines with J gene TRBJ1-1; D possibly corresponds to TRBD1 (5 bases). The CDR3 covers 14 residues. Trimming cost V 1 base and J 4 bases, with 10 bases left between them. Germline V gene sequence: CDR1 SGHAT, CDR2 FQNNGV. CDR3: CASSLVTAGTEAFF. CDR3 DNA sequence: TGTGCCAGCAGCTTAGTGACAGCTGGCACTGAAGCTTTCTTT.

The CDR3 loop reads CASSISQGTGSNQPQHF. DNA of the CDR3: TGTGCCAGTAGTATTAGCCAGGGCACAGGTAGCAATCAGCCCCAGCATTTT. The chain is built from TRBV19 and TRBJ1-5; tentative D call: TRBD1 (5 bases). The V gene's germline CDR1 is LNHDA and CDR2 SQIVND (reference sequence). Trimming shortened V by 3 bases and J by 0 bases, and 15 bases separated the two germline ends. The CDR3 contains 17 residues.

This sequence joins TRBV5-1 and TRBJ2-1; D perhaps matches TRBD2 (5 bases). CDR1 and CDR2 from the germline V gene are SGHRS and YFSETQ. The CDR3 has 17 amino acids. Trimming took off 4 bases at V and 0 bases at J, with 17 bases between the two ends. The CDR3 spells CASSATLLVGSYNEQFF. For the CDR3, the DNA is TGCGCCAGCAGCGCAACCCTACTAGTCGGCTCCTACAATGAGCAGTTCTTC.

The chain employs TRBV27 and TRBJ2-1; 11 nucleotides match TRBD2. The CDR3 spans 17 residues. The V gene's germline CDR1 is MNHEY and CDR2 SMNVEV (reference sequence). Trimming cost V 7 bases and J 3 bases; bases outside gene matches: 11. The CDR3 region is CASTGLAGGQGYNEQFF. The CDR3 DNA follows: TGTGCCAGCACAGGGCTAGCGGGGGGCCAGGGCTACAATGAGCAGTTCTTC.

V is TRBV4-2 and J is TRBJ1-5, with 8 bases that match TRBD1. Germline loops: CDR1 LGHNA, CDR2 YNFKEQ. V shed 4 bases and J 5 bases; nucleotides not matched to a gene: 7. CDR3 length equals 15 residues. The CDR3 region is CASSPQPGGHQPQHF. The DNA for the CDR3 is TGTGCCAGCAGCCCCCAGCCAGGGGGCCATCAGCCCCAGCATTTT.

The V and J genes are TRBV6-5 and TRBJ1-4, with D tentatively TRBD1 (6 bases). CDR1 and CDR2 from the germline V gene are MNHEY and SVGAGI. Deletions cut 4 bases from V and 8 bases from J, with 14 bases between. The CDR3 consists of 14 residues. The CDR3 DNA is TGTGCCAGCAGTTGGACAGAGGGAGGGGAAAAACTGTTTTTT. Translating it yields CASSWTEGGEKLFF.

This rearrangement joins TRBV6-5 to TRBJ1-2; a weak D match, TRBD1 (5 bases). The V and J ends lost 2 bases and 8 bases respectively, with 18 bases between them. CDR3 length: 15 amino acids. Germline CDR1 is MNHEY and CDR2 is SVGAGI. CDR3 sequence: CASSYAKSTGSGYTF. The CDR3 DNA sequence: TGTGCCAGCAGTTACGCAAAATCAACAGGTTCAGGCTACACCTTC.

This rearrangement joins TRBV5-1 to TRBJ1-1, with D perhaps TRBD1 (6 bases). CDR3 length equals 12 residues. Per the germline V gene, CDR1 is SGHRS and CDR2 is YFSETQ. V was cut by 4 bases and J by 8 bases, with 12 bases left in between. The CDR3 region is CASSAGGPEAFF. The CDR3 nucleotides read TGCGCCAGCAGCGCCGGGGGGCCCGAAGCTTTCTTT. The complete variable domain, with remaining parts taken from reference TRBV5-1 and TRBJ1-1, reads KAGVTQTPRYLIKTRGQQVTLSCSPISGHRSVSWYQQTPGQGLQFLFEYFSETQRNKGNFPGRFSGRQFSNSRSEMNVSTLELGDSALYLCASSAGGPEAFFGQGTRLTVV.

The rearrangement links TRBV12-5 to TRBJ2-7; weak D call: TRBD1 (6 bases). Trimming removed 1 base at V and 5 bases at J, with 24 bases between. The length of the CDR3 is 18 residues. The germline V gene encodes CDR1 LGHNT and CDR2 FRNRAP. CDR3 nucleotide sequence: TGTGCTAGTGGTTTGGCCCCCTACAAACAGGGAGTGCGGGACGAGCAGTACTTC. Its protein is CASGLAPYKQGVRDEQYF.

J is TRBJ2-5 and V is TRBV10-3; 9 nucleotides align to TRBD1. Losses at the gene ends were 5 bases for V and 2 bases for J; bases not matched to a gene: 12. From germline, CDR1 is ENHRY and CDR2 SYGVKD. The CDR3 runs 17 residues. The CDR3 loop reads CAISPYTGGARQETQYF. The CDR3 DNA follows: TGTGCCATCAGTCCTTACACAGGGGGCGCCCGTCAAGAGACCCAGTACTTC.

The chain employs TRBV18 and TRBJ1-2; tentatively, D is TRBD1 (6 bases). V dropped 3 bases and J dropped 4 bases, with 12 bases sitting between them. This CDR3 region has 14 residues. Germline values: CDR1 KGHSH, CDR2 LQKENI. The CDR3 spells CASSPDRDTYGYTF. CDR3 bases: TGTGCCAGCTCACCGGACCGGGACACCTATGGCTACACCTTC.

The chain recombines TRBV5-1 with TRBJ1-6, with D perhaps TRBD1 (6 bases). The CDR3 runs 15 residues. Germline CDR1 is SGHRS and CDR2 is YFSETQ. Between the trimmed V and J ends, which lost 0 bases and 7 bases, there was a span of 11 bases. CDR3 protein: CASSLDRARNSPLHF. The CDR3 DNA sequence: TGCGCCAGCAGCTTGGACAGGGCGCGAAATTCACCCCTCCACTTT. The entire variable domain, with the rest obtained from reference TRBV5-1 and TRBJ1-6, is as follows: KAGVTQTPRYLIKTRGQQVTLSCSPISGHRSVSWYQQTPGQGLQFLFEYFSETQRNKGNFPGRFSGRQFSNSRSEMNVSTLELGDSALYLCASSLDRARNSPLHFGNGTRLTVT.

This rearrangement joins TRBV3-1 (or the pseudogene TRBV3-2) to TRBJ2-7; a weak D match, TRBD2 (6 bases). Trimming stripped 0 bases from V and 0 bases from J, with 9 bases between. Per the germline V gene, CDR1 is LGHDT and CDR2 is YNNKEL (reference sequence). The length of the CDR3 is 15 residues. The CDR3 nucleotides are TGTGCCAGCAGCCAAGATTTGGGGGGCTCCTACGAGCAGTACTTC. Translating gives CASSQDLGGSYEQYF.

The DNA for the CDR3 is TGCGCCAGCAGTCAATCGAAACAGGGAACTGAAGCTTTCTTT. Its translation is CASSQSKQGTEAFF. The chain couples TRBV23-1 to TRBJ1-1; a possible D gene is TRBD1 (6 bases). TRBV23-1 is annotated as an ORF whose role is uncertain. V was trimmed by 0 bases and J by 5 bases, leaving 10 bases between them. The CDR3 sequence is 14 residues long.